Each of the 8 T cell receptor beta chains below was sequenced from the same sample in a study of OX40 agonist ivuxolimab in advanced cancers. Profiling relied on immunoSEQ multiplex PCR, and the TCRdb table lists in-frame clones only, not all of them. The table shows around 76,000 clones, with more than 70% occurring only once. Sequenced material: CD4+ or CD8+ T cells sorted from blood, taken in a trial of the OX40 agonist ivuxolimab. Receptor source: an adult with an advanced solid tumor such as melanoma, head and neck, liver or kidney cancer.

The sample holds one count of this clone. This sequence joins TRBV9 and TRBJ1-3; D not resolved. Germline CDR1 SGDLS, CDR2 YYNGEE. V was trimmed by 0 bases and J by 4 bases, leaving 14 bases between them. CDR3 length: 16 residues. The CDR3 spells CASSVGPGNIGNTIYF. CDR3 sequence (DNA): TGTGCCAGCAGCGTAGGACCGGGGAACATCGGAAACACCATATATTTT.

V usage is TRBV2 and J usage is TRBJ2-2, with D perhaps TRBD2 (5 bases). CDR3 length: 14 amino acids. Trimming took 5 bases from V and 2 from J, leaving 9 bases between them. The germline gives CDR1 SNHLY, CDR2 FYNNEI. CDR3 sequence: CASSLTRNTGELFF. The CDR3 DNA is TGTGCCAGCAGTTTAACTAGAAACACCGGGGAGCTGTTTTTT.

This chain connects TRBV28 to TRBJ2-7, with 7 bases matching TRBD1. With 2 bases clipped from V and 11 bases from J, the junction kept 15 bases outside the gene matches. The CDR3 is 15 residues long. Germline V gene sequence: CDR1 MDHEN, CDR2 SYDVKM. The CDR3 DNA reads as TGTGCCAGCAGTTTAAAGGGCGGACAGGACCCCCGGGAGTACTTC. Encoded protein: CASSLKGGQDPREYF.

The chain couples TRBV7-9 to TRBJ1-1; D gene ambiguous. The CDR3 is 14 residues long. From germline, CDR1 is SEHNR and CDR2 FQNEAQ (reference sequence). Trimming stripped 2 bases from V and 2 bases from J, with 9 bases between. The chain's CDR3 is CASSLRAQNTEAFF. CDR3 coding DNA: TGTGCCAGCAGCTTAAGGGCTCAAAACACTGAAGCTTTCTTT.

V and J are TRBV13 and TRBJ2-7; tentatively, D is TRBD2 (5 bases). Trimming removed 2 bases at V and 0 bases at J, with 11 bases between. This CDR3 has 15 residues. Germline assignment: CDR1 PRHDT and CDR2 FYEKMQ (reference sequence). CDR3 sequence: CASSLKRGGSYEQYF. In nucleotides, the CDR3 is TGTGCCAGCAGCTTAAAACGGGGTGGCTCCTACGAGCAGTACTTC.

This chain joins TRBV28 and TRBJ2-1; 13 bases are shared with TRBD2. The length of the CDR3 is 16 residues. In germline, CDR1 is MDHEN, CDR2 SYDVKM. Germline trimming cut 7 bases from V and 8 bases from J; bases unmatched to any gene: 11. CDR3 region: CASIVSGTSGIYEQFF. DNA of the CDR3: TGTGCCAGCATAGTTTCAGGGACTAGCGGGATCTATGAGCAGTTCTTC. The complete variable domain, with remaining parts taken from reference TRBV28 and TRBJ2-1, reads DVKVTQSSRYLVKRTGEKVFLECVQDMDHENMFWYRQDPGLGLRLIYFSYDVKMKEKGDIPEGYSVSREKKERFSLILESASTNQTSMYLCASIVSGTSGIYEQFFGPGTRLTVL.

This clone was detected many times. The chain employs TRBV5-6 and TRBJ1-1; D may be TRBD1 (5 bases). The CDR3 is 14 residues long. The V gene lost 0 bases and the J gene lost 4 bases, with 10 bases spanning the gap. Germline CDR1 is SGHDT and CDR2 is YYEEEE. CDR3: CASSLGGHVTEAFF. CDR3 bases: TGTGCCAGCAGCTTGGGAGGACACGTCACTGAAGCTTTCTTT.

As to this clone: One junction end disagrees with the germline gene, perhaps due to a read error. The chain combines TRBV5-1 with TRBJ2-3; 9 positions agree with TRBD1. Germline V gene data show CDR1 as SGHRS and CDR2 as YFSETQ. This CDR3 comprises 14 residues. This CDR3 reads CASSWGQGTDTQYF. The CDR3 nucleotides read TGCGCCAGCAGCTGGGGACAGGGCACGGATACGCAGTATTTT.